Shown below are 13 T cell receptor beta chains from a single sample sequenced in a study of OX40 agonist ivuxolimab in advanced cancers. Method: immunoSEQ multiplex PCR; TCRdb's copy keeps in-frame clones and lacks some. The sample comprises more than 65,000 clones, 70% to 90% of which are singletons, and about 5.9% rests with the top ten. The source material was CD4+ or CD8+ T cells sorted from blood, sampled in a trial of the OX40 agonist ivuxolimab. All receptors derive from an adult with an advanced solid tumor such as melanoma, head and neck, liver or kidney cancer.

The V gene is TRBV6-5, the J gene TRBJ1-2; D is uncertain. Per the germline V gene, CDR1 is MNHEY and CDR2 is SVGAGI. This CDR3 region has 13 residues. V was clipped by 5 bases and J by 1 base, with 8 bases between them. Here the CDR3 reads CASSIGVNYGYTF. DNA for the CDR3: TGTGCCAGCAGTATCGGGGTTAACTATGGCTACACCTTC.

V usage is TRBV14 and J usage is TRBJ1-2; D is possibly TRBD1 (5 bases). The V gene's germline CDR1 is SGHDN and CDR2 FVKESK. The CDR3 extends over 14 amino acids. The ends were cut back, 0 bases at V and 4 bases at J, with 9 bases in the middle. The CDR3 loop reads CASSQEERGYGYTF. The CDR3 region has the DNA TGTGCCAGCAGCCAAGAAGAGAGGGGCTATGGCTACACCTTC.

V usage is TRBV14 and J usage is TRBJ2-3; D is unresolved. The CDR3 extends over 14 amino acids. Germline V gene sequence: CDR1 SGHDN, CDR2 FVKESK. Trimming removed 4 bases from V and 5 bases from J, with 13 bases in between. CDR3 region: CASSPFGLGDTQYF. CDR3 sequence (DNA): TGTGCCAGCAGCCCGTTTGGTCTGGGAGATACGCAGTATTTT.

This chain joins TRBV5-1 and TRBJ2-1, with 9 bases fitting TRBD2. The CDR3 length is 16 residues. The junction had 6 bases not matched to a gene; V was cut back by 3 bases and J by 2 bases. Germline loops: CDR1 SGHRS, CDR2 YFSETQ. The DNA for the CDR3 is TGCGCCAGCAGCTGGGCGACTAGCGGACCCTACAATGAGCAGTTCTTC. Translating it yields CASSWATSGPYNEQFF.

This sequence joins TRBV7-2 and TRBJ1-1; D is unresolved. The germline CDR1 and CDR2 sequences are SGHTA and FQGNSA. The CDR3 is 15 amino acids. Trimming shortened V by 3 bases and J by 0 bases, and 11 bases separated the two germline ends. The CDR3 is CASSLGRALNTEAFF. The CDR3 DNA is TGTGCCAGCAGCTTGGGTCGGGCTTTGAACACTGAAGCTTTCTTT.

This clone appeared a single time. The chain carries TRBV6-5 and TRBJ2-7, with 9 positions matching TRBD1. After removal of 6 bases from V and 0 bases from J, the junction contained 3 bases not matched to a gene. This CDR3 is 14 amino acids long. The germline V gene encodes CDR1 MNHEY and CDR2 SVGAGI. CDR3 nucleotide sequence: TGTGCCAGCAGAAGGACAGGGGACTCCTACGAGCAGTACTTC. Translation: CASRRTGDSYEQYF.

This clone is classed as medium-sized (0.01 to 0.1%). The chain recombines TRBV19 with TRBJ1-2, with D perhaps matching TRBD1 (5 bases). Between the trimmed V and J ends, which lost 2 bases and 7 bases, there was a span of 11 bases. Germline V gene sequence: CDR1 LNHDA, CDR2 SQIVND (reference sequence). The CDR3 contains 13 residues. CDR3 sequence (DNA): TGTGCCAGTAGTATAACGCAGGGCTCTGGCTACACCTTC. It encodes CASSITQGSGYTF.

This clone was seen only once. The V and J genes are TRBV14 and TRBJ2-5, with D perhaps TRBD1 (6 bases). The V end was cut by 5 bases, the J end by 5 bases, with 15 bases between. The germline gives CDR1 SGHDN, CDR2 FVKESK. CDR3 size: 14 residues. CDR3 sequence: CASSLRQVGETQYF. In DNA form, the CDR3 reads TGTGCCAGCAGCTTAAGACAGGTGGGGGAGACCCAGTACTTC.

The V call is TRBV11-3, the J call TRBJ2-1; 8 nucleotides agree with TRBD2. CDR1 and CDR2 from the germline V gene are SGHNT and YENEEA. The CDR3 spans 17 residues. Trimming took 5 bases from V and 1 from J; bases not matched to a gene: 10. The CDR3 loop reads CASSRGGSGKSYNEQFF. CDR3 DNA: TGTGCCAGCAGCCGTGGCGGTAGCGGGAAGTCCTACAATGAGCAGTTCTTC.

The CDR3 region is CASSPLKGYYEQYF. DNA of the CDR3: TGCGCCAGCAGCCCCTTAAAGGGGTACTACGAGCAGTACTTC. The gene calls are TRBV4-1 and TRBJ2-7, with D maybe TRBD1 (5 bases). The CDR3 has 14 amino acids. Trimming removed 4 bases from V and 3 bases from J, with 13 bases in between. Germline V lookup: CDR1 MGHRA, CDR2 YSYEKL.

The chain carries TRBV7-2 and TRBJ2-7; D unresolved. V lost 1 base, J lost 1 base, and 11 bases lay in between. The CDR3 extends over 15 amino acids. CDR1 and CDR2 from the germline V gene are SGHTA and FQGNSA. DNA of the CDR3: TGTGCCAGCAGCTTAGAAGGGCAGCGATCCTACGAGCAGTACTTC. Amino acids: CASSLEGQRSYEQYF.

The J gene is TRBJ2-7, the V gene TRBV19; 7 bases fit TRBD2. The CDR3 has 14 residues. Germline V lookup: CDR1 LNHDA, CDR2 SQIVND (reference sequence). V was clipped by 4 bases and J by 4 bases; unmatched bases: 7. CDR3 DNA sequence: TGTGCCAGTAGTAGGGCTAGCGGATGGTACGAGCAGTACTTC. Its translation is CASSRASGWYEQYF. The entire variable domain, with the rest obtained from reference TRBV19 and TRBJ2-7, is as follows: DGGITQSPKYLFRKEGQNVTLSCEQNLNHDAMYWYRQDPGQGLRLIYYSQIVNDFQKGDIAEGYSVSREKKESFPLTVTSAQKNPTAFYLCASSRASGWYEQYFGPGTRLTVT.

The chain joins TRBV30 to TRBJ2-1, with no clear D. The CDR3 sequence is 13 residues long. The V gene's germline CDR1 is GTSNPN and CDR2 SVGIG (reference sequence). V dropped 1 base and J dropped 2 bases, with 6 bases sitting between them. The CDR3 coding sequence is TGTGCCTGGAGTGCAGATACCTACAATGAGCAGTTCTTC. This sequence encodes CAWSADTYNEQFF.